These 28 T cell receptor beta chains came from one sample sequenced in a study of blood T cells in healthy people across ages (dated by TCRdb to between 2015 and 2017). Library generation was performed with 5' RACE. TCRdb lists the instrument as Illumina HiSeq 2500. The second PCR ran for roughly 7 to 12 cycles and used a J-beta primer mix along with a sample-barcoded 5' primer. TCRdb trimmed the raw reads at Q25, called clones with MiXCR and kept productive beta chains. Duplicate CDR3 protein sequences are folded into a single record with the most common DNA and genes. The sample records fewer than 1 million distinct CDR3 sequences, about 42% of which are singletons. Around 21% of the sample belongs to the ten largest clones. The sample consisted of blood. The receptor set was obtained from a man in his sixties in good health.

This rearrangement joins TRBV5-1 to TRBJ1-1, with D possibly TRBD1 on 5 matching bases. Germline CDR1 is SGHRS and CDR2 is YFSETQ. The CDR3 is 18 residues long. The V end lost 0 bases, the J end lost 5 bases, and 23 bases lay between the germline ends. This CDR3 reads CASSLAGGGGRAKTEAFF. CDR3 nucleotide sequence: TGCGCCAGCAGCTTGGCCGGGGGGGGAGGAAGGGCGAAGACTGAAGCTTTCTTT.

The chain couples TRBV2 to TRBJ1-2; perhaps TRBD1 as D (6 bases). Trimming removed 7 bases at V and 1 base at J, with 13 bases between. The CDR3 loop spans 14 amino acids. Germline lookup yields CDR1 SNHLY and CDR2 FYNNEI. CDR3 nucleotides: TGTGCCAGCACCGACATGGGACATAACTATGGCTACACCTTC. The encoded protein is CASTDMGHNYGYTF.

This clonotype has more than one count but fewer than ten. CDR3 nucleotide sequence: TGTGCCAGCAGCTTAAGGGCCGACAGGGCTACTGAAGCTTTCTTT. Its protein is CASSLRADRATEAFF. The genes are TRBV7-9 and TRBJ1-1, with 7 bases fitting TRBD1. J was trimmed by 5 bases and V by 2 bases; bases with no gene match: 8. The CDR3 runs 15 residues. Germline V gene lookup returns CDR1 SEHNR and CDR2 FQNEAQ (reference sequence).

V usage is TRBV2 and J usage is TRBJ2-4; 10 nucleotides line up with TRBD1. Matching the DNA end better, TRBJ2-7 makes the J call doubtful. Germline loops: CDR1 SNHLY, CDR2 FYNNEI. The CDR3 consists of 14 residues. The CDR3 DNA follows: TGTGCCAGCAGGGGGGACAGGGGACCCTACGAGCAGTACTTC. It yields the protein CASRGDRGPYEQYF.

The chain joins TRBV28 to TRBJ2-5; tentative D call: TRBD2 (6 bases). Germline values: CDR1 MDHEN, CDR2 SYDVKM. The CDR3 has 15 amino acids. Trimming cost V 4 bases and J 3 bases, with 15 bases left between them. The CDR3 coding sequence is TGTGCCAGCAGTTCGGGGGATGAGGAAGAAGAGACCCAGTACTTC. Residues: CASSSGDEEEETQYF.

This clonotype was recorded at least ten times. This chain links TRBV9 with TRBJ1-6, with 7 bases identical to TRBD1. The CDR3 length is 13 residues. Germline CDR1 reads SGDLS; CDR2 reads YYNGEE. V gave up 1 base and J gave up 15 bases; unmatched junction bases: 7. The CDR3 bases are TGTGCCAGCAGCGTAACCGACAGGGAAAACCTCCACTTT. It specifies CASSVTDRENLHF.

The chain employs TRBV4-1 and TRBJ2-5, with a weak D call TRBD2 (7 bases). Germline values: CDR1 MGHRA, CDR2 YSYEKL. V was trimmed by 0 bases and J by 4 bases, leaving 12 bases between them. This CDR3 comprises 15 residues. This chain's CDR3 is CASSQDGAGAETQYF. DNA of the CDR3: TGCGCCAGCAGCCAAGATGGGGCGGGGGCAGAGACCCAGTACTTC.

Details on this clonotype: The junction departs from the called germline gene at one end, perhaps through a read error. The gene calls are TRBV12-3 or TRBV12-4 and TRBJ2-7; D gene ambiguous. The CDR3 loop spans 12 amino acids. The CDR3 region is CAGSLEPYEQYF. In DNA, the CDR3 is TGTGCCGGCAGTTTAGAGCCCTACGAGCAGTACTTC.

In its sample, this clonotype was seen a few times. The CDR3 DNA follows: TGCAGTGCTAGAGGCAGATCCTACGAGCAGTACTTC. It codes for CSARGRSYEQYF. The rearrangement uses TRBV20-1 and TRBJ2-7; D unclear. The CDR3 has 12 residues. Germline V gene sequence: CDR1 DFQATT, CDR2 SNEGSKA (reference sequence). Trimming left V 1 base short and J 1 base short, with 5 bases between.

In this sample, this clonotype turned up a few times. The V call is TRBV27, the J call TRBJ2-1; 10 bases are a match to TRBD2. V shed 2 bases and J 8 bases; nucleotides not matched to a gene: 3. CDR3 length equals 14 residues. In germline, CDR1 is MNHEY, CDR2 SMNVEV (reference sequence). The CDR3 DNA reads as TGTGCCAGCAGTTTAATCAGCGGGGGGGATGAGCAGTTCTTC. Translating gives CASSLISGGDEQFF.

This clonotype came up a few times. This sequence joins TRBV4-1 and TRBJ1-1; D is unresolved. Germline V gene sequence: CDR1 MGHRA, CDR2 YSYEKL. The germline V and J ends were trimmed by 9 bases and 3 bases, with 14 bases remaining between them. The CDR3 loop spans 13 amino acids. The CDR3 nucleotides read TGCGCCAGTAGGGAGGGCGCGGACACTGAAGCTTTCTTT. Amino acids: CASREGADTEAFF.

As regards this clonotype: At one boundary the junction diverges from the germline segment, which might be a read error. The chain has TRBV4-3 and TRBJ2-1; maybe TRBD2 (5 bases). The CDR3 runs 16 residues. The germline V gene has CDR1 LGHNA and CDR2 YSLEER. The CDR3 sequence is CASSQDLWTGNKEQFF. DNA of the CDR3: TGCGCCAGCAGCCAAGATTTGTGGACCGGGAACAAGGAGCAGTTCTTC.

This clonotype has a single count. Sequence at one end of the junction differs from germline and may be a read error. The chain has TRBV6-5 and TRBJ1-2; D may be TRBD1 (6 bases). CDR1 is MNHEY, CDR2 SVGAGI, per germline. The CDR3 is 14 residues long. CDR3 loop: CASWGGLPNYGYSF. The CDR3, as DNA: TGTGCCAGCTGGGGGGGGCTACCTAACTATGGCTACTCCTTC.

J is TRBJ2-1 and V is TRBV7-8; 11 bases agree with TRBD1. The CDR3 is 15 amino acids. V gave up 3 bases and J gave up 6 bases; unmatched junction bases: 4. From germline, CDR1 is SGHVS and CDR2 FQNEAQ. CDR3 nucleotide sequence: TGTGCCAGCAGCTTCGGACAGGGGGCGGCCAATGAGCAGTTCTTC. Translating it yields CASSFGQGAANEQFF. Supplemented by reference TRBV7-8 and TRBJ2-1, the full variable domain reads GAGVSQSPRYKVAKRGQDVALRCDPISGHVSLFWYQQALGQGPEFLTYFQNEAQLDKSGLPSDRFFAERPEGSVSTLKIQRTQQEDSAVYLCASSFGQGAANEQFFGPGTRLTVL.

This clonotype was recorded a few times. The V call is TRBV13, the J call TRBJ2-5; 9 bases align to TRBD2. The germline gives CDR1 PRHDT, CDR2 FYEKMQ (reference sequence). CDR3 length: 15 amino acids. V was pared by 2 bases and J by 5 bases, with 6 bases of the junction left unmatched. CDR3 in DNA: TGTGCCAGCAGCTTAAGTAGCGGGGGCGCGGAGACCCAGTACTTC. It yields the protein CASSLSSGGAETQYF.

This clonotype has more than one count but fewer than ten. This chain joins TRBV7-2 and TRBJ2-1; the D call may be TRBD1 or TRBD2 (5 bases each). Deletions cut 5 bases from V and 7 bases from J, with 18 bases between. Germline CDR1 reads SGHTA; CDR2 reads FQGNSA. This CDR3 spans 15 amino acids. The DNA for the CDR3 is TGTGCCAGCAGCATACGGACGGCGAGGGGTAATGAGCAGTTCTTC. Amino acids: CASSIRTARGNEQFF. The variable domain in full, completed from reference TRBV7-2 and TRBJ2-1, reads GAGVSQSPSNKVTEKGKDVELRCDPISGHTALYWYRQSLGQGLEFLIYFQGNSAPDKSGLPSDRFSAERTGGSVSTLTIQRTQQEDSAVYLCASSIRTARGNEQFFGPGTRLTVL.

V and J are TRBV5-4 and TRBJ2-3, with 13 bases aligning to TRBD2. The J segment lost 6 bases and the V segment lost 7 bases, leaving 8 bases of the junction unmatched. The germline gives CDR1 SGHNT, CDR2 YYREEE (reference sequence). The length of the CDR3 is 15 residues. Written as DNA, the CDR3 is TGTGCCAGCTCTCCCGGGACTAGCGGGATGGATACGCAGTATTTT. It encodes CASSPGTSGMDTQYF. Combining the CDR3 with reference TRBV5-4 and TRBJ2-3 gives the whole variable domain ETGVTQSPTHLIKTRGQQVTLRCSSQSGHNTVSWYQQALGQGPQFIFQYYREEENGRGNFPPRFSGLQFPNYSSELNVNALELDDSALYLCASSPGTSGMDTQYFGPGTRLTVL.

The rearrangement links TRBV3-1 to TRBJ2-7, with D possibly being TRBD1 (5 bases). Germline-derived CDR1 and CDR2 are LGHDT and YNNKEL (reference sequence). V dropped 4 bases and J dropped 6 bases, with 16 bases sitting between them. CDR3 length: 14 amino acids. In nucleotides, the CDR3 is TGTGCCAGCAGCCGAGACAGCGCGCCGCGCGAGCAGTACTTC. Translation: CASSRDSAPREQYF.

The chain joins TRBV7-2 to TRBJ2-7, with 7 bases identical to TRBD1. J gave up 2 bases and V 5 bases, and 9 bases lay outside the gene matches. The CDR3 consists of 15 residues. Germline-derived CDR1 and CDR2 are SGHTA and FQGNSA. The CDR3 bases are TGTGCCAGCAGCCAGAGGGGACAGAATACCTACGAGCAGTACTTC. It codes for CASSQRGQNTYEQYF.

This clonotype was observed a few times. The chain carries TRBV5-1 and TRBJ2-3; 8 nucleotides align to TRBD2. The V gene's germline CDR1 is SGHRS and CDR2 YFSETQ. The J segment lost 2 bases and the V segment lost 5 bases, leaving 7 bases of the junction unmatched. The CDR3 is 15 residues long. The CDR3: CASSYSGANTDTQYF. The CDR3 DNA reads as TGCGCCAGCAGTTATAGCGGGGCCAACACAGATACGCAGTATTTT.

This clonotype occurred a few times. The CDR3 DNA reads TGTGCCACCAGCAGAGCGAGTATTAGTGCCAAAAACATTCAGTACTTC. Its protein product is CATSRASISAKNIQYF. The chain joins TRBV15 to TRBJ2-4; no clear D. V dropped 1 base and J dropped 1 base, with 11 bases sitting between them. The germline V gene has CDR1 LNHNV and CDR2 YYDKDF (reference sequence). The length of the CDR3 is 16 residues.

CDR3 protein: CASSSRTGKPEAFF. The CDR3 nucleotides read TGTGCCAGCAGCTCCAGGACAGGGAAGCCTGAAGCTTTCTTT. This sequence joins TRBV13 and TRBJ1-1, with TRBD1 matching 8 bases. J was trimmed by 6 bases and V by 4 bases; bases with no gene match: 7. The CDR3 runs 14 residues. Looked up from germline, CDR1 is PRHDT and CDR2 is FYEKMQ (reference sequence).

On this clonotype itself: A junction end diverges from the germline sequence, so it may reflect a read error. The V gene is TRBV11-2, the J gene TRBJ2-7; the match to TRBD2 covers 9 bases. There are 15 residues in the CDR3. Germline CDR1 is SGHAT and CDR2 is FQNNGV. The CDR3 sequence is CASSLAASGVGEQYF. The CDR3 DNA reads as TGTGCCAGCAGCTTGGCGGCTAGCGGGGTGGGTGAGCAGTACTTT.

V and J are TRBV14 and TRBJ2-3; 13 nucleotides agree with TRBD2. The CDR3 loop spans 17 amino acids. Germline V lookup: CDR1 SGHDN, CDR2 FVKESK. After removal of 4 bases from V and 2 bases from J, the junction contained 6 bases not matched to a gene. The CDR3 loop reads CASSRRLAGGPTDTQYF. The CDR3 coding sequence is TGTGCCAGCAGCCGTCGACTAGCGGGGGGACCCACAGATACGCAGTATTTT.

Only a few counts were recorded for this clonotype. This chain connects TRBV12-3 or TRBV12-4 to TRBJ1-2; D not resolved. This CDR3 is 16 amino acids long. V was pared by 6 bases and J by 0 bases, with 17 bases between. CDR3 nucleotide sequence: TGTGCCAGCAGGGGCCTATTACCAACGACTAACTATGGCTACACCTTC. It specifies CASRGLLPTTNYGYTF.

The count of this clonotype is one. Its ends do not fully match the called genes, so a read error is possible. The chain joins TRBV14 to TRBJ1-1; no clear D gene. Germline V CDR1 and CDR2: SGHDN, FVKESK. The CDR3 is 15 amino acids. CDR3 in amino acids: CASSQELVLNTVAFF. In DNA form, the CDR3 reads TGTGCCAGCAGCCAAGAATTGGTCTTGAACACTGTAGCTTTCTTT.

This clonotype was seen a handful of times. The rearrangement uses TRBV6-2 or TRBV6-3 and TRBJ2-1; 8 positions agree with TRBD1. The germline CDR1 and CDR2 sequences are MNHEY and SVGEGT. V dropped 4 bases and J dropped 8; count of bases not matched to a gene: 16. The CDR3 runs to 17 residues. CDR3 in DNA: TGTGCCAGCAGTTCCATTTTAAGGGACAGGAGGGTCGATGAGCAGTTCTTC. Protein sequence: CASSSILRDRRVDEQFF.

This clonotype was detected a few times. The gene calls are TRBV4-1 and TRBJ2-5; D possibly corresponds to TRBD1 (5 bases). CDR1 is MGHRA, CDR2 YSYEKL, per germline. Trimming shortened V by 1 base and J by 5 bases, and 17 bases separated the two germline ends. The CDR3 covers 16 residues. CDR3 bases: TGCGCCAGCAGCCAAGTGTACAGGCAGGGCCAGGAGACCCAGTACTTC. Translated, it gives CASSQVYRQGQETQYF.